These 6 T cell receptor beta chains came from one sample sequenced in a study of CD8+ T cells in alopecia areata. The authors sorted pooled cutaneous lymph node cells using CD4, CD8alpha, NKG2D, NKG2ACE and other markers. It was cDNA, reverse transcribed from extracted RNA, that served as the sequencing template. The table came from immunoSEQ multiplex PCR; TCRdb's copy has only in-frame clones and leaves some out. The sample shows under 9,000 clones, no singletons; the ten largest hold 15% to 20%. Sequenced sample: CD8+ T cells sorted from a lymph node. The source of these receptors is a C3H/HeJ mouse with alopecia areata. Mouse MHC haplotype: H2-k.

This clone was seen repeatedly, ten times or more. Mouse gene names apply. Sequencing ends 4 residues short of the CDR3 end; the germline J gene provides the rest. This chain links TRBV13-2 with TRBJ2-1, with TRBD1 matching 7 bases. The CDR3 covers 14 residues. Germline loops: CDR1 NNHNN, CDR2 SYGAGS (reference sequence). V lost 6 bases to trimming and J lost 2 bases; unmatched junction nucleotides: 5. The CDR3 region is CASVAGTDYAEQFF. The sequenced part of the CDR3 DNA is TGTGCCAGCGTCGCCGGGACAGACTATGCT.

This clone is labeled medium-sized. Gene names follow the mouse nomenclature. The read terminates 4 residues ahead of where the CDR3 ends, so the germline J gene completes it. The chain links TRBV13-1 to TRBJ1-2, with D perhaps matching TRBD1 (5 bases). The germline gives CDR1 NSHNY, CDR2 SYGAGN. The CDR3 contains 13 residues. Trimming removed 3 bases from V and 1 base from J, with 7 bases in between. The CDR3: CASSGTINSDYTF. The CDR3 bases that were read are TGTGCCAGCAGTGGGACAATAAACTCC.

In its sample, this clone ranks as medium-sized. Gene names follow the mouse nomenclature. The CDR3 end falls 4 residues outside the read, so it is completed with the germline J gene. The chain is built from TRBV1 and TRBJ2-3, with D perhaps matching TRBD2 (5 bases). The CDR3 runs to 13 residues. Germline CDR1 is NSQYPW and CDR2 is LRSPGD (reference sequence). The CDR3 sequence: CTCSADLGETLYF. CDR3 DNA (partial): TGCACCTGCAGTGCAGATCTGGGAGAA.

By sample share, this clone is medium-sized (0.01 to 0.1%). The genes and germline here are from mouse. The read ends 4 residues before the CDR3 terminus; that terminus is restored from the germline J gene. The chain employs TRBV3 and TRBJ2-5; D possibly corresponds to TRBD1 (5 bases). The germline V gene encodes CDR1 SNHLY and CDR2 FYNGKV (reference sequence). The CDR3 is 14 residues long. V was trimmed by 4 bases and J by 0 bases, leaving 8 bases between them. The CDR3 protein is CASSSRVNQDTQYF. CDR3 DNA, as far as it was read: TGTGCCAGCAGCTCCAGGGTTAACCAAGAC.

This clone has a count of ten or more. Gene names and germline match the mouse. The read finishes 4 residues shy of the CDR3 end, and the germline J gene is used to complete it. The chain couples TRBV19 to TRBJ1-1; maybe TRBD1 (6 bases). The CDR3 has 13 amino acids. The germline V gene has CDR1 FNHDT and CDR2 SITEND (reference sequence). Trimming shortened V by 1 base and J by 4 bases, and 8 bases separated the two germline ends. The CDR3 bases that were read are TGTGCCAGCAGTATAACAGGGATCACA. Protein product: CASSITGIT. The full CDR3 protein is CASSITGITEVFF.

By share, this clone ranks as medium-sized (0.01 to 0.1%). Mouse gene names and germline throughout. The missing CDR3 end, 3 residues past where the read stops, is filled in from the germline J gene. The V gene is TRBV1, the J gene TRBJ1-6; no reliable D call. TRBJ1-6 has ORF status, its function being uncertain. The CDR3 covers 12 residues. V lost 4 bases, J lost 5 bases, and 3 bases lay in between. CDR1 NSQYPW and CDR2 LRSPGD come from the germline V gene (reference sequence). Partial CDR3 DNA: TGCACCTGCAGTGAGGATAATTCGCCC. Amino acids: CTCSEDNSP. The full CDR3 reads CTCSEDNSPLYF.